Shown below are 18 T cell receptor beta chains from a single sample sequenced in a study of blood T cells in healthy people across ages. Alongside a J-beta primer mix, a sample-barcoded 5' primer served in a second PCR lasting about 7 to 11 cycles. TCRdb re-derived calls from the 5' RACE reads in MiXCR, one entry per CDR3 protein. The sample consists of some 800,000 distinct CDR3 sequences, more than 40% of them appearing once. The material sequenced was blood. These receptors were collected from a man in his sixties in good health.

This chain's CDR3 is CASSLRVLSTDTQYF. As DNA, the CDR3 is TGTGCCAGCAGCTTACGGGTCCTAAGCACAGATACGCAGTATTTT. The rearrangement joins TRBV7-8 to TRBJ2-3; D remains unclear. Trimming removed 2 bases from V and 0 bases from J, with 9 bases in between. The length of the CDR3 is 15 residues. Germline V lookup: CDR1 SGHVS, CDR2 FQNEAQ.

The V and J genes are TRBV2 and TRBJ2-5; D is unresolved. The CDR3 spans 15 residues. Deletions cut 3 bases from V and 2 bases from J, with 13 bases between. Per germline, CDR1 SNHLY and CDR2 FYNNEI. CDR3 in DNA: TGTGCCAGCAGTGATTCTTTGTCGGATCAAGAGACCCAGTACTTC. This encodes CASSDSLSDQETQYF.

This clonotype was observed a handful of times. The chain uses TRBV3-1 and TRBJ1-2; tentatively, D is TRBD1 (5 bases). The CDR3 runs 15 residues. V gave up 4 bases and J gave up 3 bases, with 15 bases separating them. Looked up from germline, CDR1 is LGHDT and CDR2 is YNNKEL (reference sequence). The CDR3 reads CASSLGEGFYYGYTF. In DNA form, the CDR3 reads TGTGCCAGCAGCCTCGGCGAGGGGTTTTACTATGGCTACACCTTC.

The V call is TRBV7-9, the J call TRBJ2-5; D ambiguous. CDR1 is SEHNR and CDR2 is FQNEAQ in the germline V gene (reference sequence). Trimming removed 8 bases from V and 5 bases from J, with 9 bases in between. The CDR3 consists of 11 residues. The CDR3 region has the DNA TGTGCCAGCGAGGTGTTGGAGACCCAGTACTTC. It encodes CASEVLETQYF.

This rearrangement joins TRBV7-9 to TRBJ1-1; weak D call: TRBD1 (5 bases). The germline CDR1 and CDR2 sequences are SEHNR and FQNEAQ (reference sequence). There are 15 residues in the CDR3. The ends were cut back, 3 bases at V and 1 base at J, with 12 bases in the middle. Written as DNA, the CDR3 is TGTGCCAGCAGCTTCTTAGGGGCGGGGAACACTGAAGCTTTCTTT. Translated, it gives CASSFLGAGNTEAFF.

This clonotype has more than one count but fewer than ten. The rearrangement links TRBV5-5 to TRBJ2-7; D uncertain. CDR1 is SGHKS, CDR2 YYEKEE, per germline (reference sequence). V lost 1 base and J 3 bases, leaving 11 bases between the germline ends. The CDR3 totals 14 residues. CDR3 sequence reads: CASSLNFDGYEQYF. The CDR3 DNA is TGTGCCAGCAGCTTGAACTTCGACGGCTACGAGCAGTACTTC.

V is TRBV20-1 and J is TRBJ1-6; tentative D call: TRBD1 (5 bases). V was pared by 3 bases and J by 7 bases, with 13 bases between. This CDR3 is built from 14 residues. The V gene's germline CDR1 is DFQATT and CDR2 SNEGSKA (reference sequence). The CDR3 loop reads CSASPGTDNSPLHF. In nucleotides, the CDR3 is TGCAGTGCTAGTCCCGGGACGGACAATTCACCCCTCCACTTT.

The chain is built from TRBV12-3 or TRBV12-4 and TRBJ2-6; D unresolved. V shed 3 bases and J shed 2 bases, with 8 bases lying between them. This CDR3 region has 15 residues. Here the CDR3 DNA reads TGTGCCAGCAGTTTCACCCGGGCTGGGGCCAACGTCCTGACTTTC. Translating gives CASSFTRAGANVLTF.

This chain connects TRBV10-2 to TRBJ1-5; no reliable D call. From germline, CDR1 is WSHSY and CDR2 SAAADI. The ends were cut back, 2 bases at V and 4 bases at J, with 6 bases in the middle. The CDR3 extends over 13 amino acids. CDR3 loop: CASSEGQNQPQHF. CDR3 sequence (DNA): TGCGCCAGCAGTGAGGGCCAAAATCAGCCCCAGCATTTT.

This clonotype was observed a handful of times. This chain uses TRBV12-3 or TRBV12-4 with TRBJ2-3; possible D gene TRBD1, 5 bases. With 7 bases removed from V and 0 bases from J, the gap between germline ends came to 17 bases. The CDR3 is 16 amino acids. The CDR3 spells CASTKTHRRSTDTQYF. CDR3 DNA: TGTGCCAGCACCAAAACCCACAGGCGGAGCACAGATACGCAGTATTTT.

DNA for the CDR3: TGTGCCACCCGCGCACAGGGAGAGAAAAATTCACCCCTCCACTTT. Translation: CATRAQGEKNSPLHF. The V gene is TRBV10-3, the J gene TRBJ1-6, with D maybe TRBD1 (6 bases). Trimming took off 10 bases at V and 7 bases at J, with 20 bases between the two ends. The CDR3 covers 15 residues. Germline values: CDR1 ENHRY, CDR2 SYGVKD.

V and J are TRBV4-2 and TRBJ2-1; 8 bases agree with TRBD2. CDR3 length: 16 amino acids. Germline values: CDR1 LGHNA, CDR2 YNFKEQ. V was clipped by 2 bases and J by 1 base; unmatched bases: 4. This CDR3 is CASSQFTSGSYNEQFF. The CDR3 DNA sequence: TGTGCCAGCAGCCAATTCACTAGCGGATCCTACAATGAGCAGTTCTTC.

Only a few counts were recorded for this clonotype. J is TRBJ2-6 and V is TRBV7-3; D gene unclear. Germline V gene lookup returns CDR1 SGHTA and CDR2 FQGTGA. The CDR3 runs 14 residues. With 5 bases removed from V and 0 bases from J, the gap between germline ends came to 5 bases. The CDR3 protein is CASSPRSGANVLTF. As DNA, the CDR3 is TGTGCCAGCAGCCCGCGCTCTGGGGCCAACGTCCTGACTTTC.

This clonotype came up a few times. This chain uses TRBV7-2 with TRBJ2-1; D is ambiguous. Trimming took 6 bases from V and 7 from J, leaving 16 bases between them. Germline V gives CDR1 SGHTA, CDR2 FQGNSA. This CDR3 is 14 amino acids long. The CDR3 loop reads CASRLTSSANEQFF. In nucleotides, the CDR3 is TGTGCCAGCAGGCTGACGAGTTCGGCAAATGAGCAGTTCTTC.

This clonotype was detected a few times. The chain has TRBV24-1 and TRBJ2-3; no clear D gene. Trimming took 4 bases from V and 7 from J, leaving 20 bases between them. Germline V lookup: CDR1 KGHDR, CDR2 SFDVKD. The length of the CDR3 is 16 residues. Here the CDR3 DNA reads TGTGCCACCAGTGAACAACCGGGCCCCAGGTGGCATACGCAGTATTTT. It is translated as CATSEQPGPRWHTQYF.

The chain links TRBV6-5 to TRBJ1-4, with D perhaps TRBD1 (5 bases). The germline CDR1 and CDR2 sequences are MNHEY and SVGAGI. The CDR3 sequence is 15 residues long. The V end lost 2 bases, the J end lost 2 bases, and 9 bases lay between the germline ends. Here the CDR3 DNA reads TGTGCCAGCAGTTACGTCAGGGAGACTAATGAAAAACTGTTTTTT. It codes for CASSYVRETNEKLFF.

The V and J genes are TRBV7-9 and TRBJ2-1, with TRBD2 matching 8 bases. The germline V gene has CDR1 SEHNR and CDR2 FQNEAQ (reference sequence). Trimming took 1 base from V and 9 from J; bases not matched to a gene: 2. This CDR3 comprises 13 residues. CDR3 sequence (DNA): TGTGCCAGCAGCTTAGGAGGACTAGCTGAGCAGTTCTTC. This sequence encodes CASSLGGLAEQFF.

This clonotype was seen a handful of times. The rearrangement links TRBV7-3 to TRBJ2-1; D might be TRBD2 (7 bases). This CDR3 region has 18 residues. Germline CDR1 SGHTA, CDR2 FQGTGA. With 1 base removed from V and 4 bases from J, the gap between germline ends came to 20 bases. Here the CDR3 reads CASSLRGSGGPGYNEQFF. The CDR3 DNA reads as TGTGCCAGCAGCTTAAGGGGGTCCGGGGGGCCCGGTTACAATGAGCAGTTCTTC.